This T cell receptor beta chain is drawn from a study of cytomegalovirus exposure and HLA in healthy donors. The CDR3 consists of 14 residues. The V segment lost 0 bases and the J segment 8 bases; nucleotides outside the gene matches: 5. CDR1 and CDR2 (germline): SGHRS, YFSETQ. In the case of this clone: Its antigen is unknown.

PCR involved 60 Vbeta and 13 Jbeta primers. Some clones are missing from TCRdb's copy, which holds only in-frame ones; the method was immunoSEQ multiplex PCR. The sample contains 200,000 or so clones, roughly 80% of which appear only once. Study-level findings and limits: In a later analysis, specific HLA alleles were associated with 15,000 to 20,000 TCR beta sequences at a 0.05 false discovery rate. Equally common other TCR beta chains were less clonally expanded than HLA-associated ones, a later analysis found.

Sequenced sample: PBMCs. The source of this sequence is a woman aged 45-65 years in good health and CMV-seropositive. V is TRBV5-1 and J is TRBJ1-2; 9 positions agree with TRBD1. CDR3 sequence (DNA): TGCGCCAGCAGCTTGGAGGGACAGGGATGGGGCTACACCTTC. Its protein product is CASSLEGQGWGYTF.